These T cell receptor beta chains were read from a single sample in a study of Ad26.COV2.S vaccination and SARS-CoV-2 variants. The table came from immunoSEQ multiplex PCR; TCRdb's copy has only in-frame clones and leaves some out. The profile shows fewer than 500,000 clones, approximately 90% of them singletons. Sequences were derived from peripheral blood, sampled in a trial of Ad26.COV2.S vaccine versus placebo. The receptor source for this set is a person aged 18 to 65 who received the Ad26.COV2.S COVID-19 vaccine or a placebo. The CDR3 runs from the conserved cysteine through the conserved F or W. The D gene is left open where the match is weak. A row's size may be missing; if present it is once, few, many or a size class.

j_gene,v_gene,abundance,d_gene,CDR3aa,CDR3nt
TRBJ2-4,TRBV5-1,.,.,CASSHSLLETTKNIQYF,TGCGCCAGCAGCCACTCCCTTTTAGAGACAACTAAAAACATTCAGTACTTC
TRBJ2-7,TRBV27,.,.,CASSSGTGEQYF,TGTGCCAGCAGTTCCGGGACGGGGGAGCAGTACTTC
TRBJ2-7,TRBV6-6,.,TRBD2,CASTYPGREASYEQYF,TGTGCCAGCACCTATCCTGGGCGGGAGGCCTCCTACGAGCAGTACTTC
TRBJ2-1,TRBV11-2,.,.,CASSSIPSSYNEQFF,TGTGCCAGCAGCTCGATTCCGAGCTCCTACAATGAGCAGTTCTTC
TRBJ2-3,TRBV10-1,.,.,CASSTSLAPSRDTQYF,TGCGCCAGCAGCACTTCTTTGGCGCCCTCGAGGGATACGCAGTATTTT
TRBJ2-7,TRBV29-1,.,.,CSASREGDGEQYF,TGCAGCGCCTCGCGTGAGGGGGATGGGGAGCAGTACTTC
TRBJ1-1,TRBV7-9,.,.,CASSLVTVSNTEAFF,TGTGCCAGCAGCTTAGTCACAGTTTCGAACACTGAAGCTTTCTTT
TRBJ2-1,TRBV4-3,.,TRBD2,CASSQDRRLAGSLQFF,TGCGCCAGCAGCCAAGATCGGAGACTAGCGGGGTCTTTGCAGTTCTTC
TRBJ1-5,TRBV7-2,.,TRBD1,CAASQGLEQPQHF,TGTGCCGCATCACAGGGGTTGGAGCAGCCCCAGCATTTT
TRBJ1-2,TRBV2,.,.,CASSEGRGDYGYTF,TGTGCCAGCAGTGAAGGCCGGGGGGACTATGGCTACACCTTC
TRBJ2-1,TRBV11-2,.,TRBD2,CASSSWTSLFEQFF,TGTGCCAGCAGCTCCTGGACTAGCCTTTTCGAGCAGTTCTTC
TRBJ2-7,TRBV7-2,.,.,CASSLAEGFYEQYF,TGTGCCAGCAGCTTAGCGGAGGGCTTCTACGAGCAGTACTTC
TRBJ2-3,TRBV10-1,.,TRBD1,CASKGQGTDTQYF,TGCGCCAGCAAGGGACAGGGGACAGATACGCAGTATTTT
TRBJ2-7,TRBV5-1,once,TRBD2,CASSLEPGGGYEQYF,TGCGCCAGCAGCTTGGAACCCGGGGGGGGGTACGAGCAGTACTTC
TRBJ1-6,TRBV7-9,.,.,CASSLGGGNSPLHF,TGTGCCAGCAGCTTAGGGGGAGGTAATTCACCCCTCCACTTT
TRBJ2-2,TRBV5-4,.,.,CASSLEDRGTGELFF,TGTGCCAGCAGCCTGGAGGACAGAGGCACCGGGGAGCTGTTTTTT
TRBJ2-3,TRBV7-9,.,TRBD2,CASSFGTSGSMDTQYF,TGTGCCAGCAGCTTCGGGACTAGCGGGAGTATGGATACGCAGTATTTT
TRBJ2-7,TRBV19,.,.,CPRRNSYEQYF,TGTCCGCGAAGAAATTCCTACGAGCAGTACTTC
TRBJ2-1,TRBV28,.,TRBD1,CASSPGDRSGNEQFF,TGTGCCAGCAGTCCCGGGGACAGGAGTGGCAATGAGCAGTTCTTC
TRBJ1-2,TRBV28,.,TRBD1,CASRSPGQNGYTF,TGTGCCAGCAGAAGTCCGGGACAGAATGGCTACACCTTC
TRBJ1-5,TRBV7-2,.,.,CASSLDGNQPQHF,TGTGCCAGCAGCTTAGACGGGAATCAGCCCCAGCATTTT
TRBJ2-6,TRBV9,.,.,CASSTRGESSGANVLTF,TGTGCCAGCAGCACTAGGGGGGAGAGCTCTGGGGCCAACGTCCTGACTTTC
TRBJ1-2,TRBV7-9,.,TRBD1,CASSLPQGTGGPYGYTF,TGTGCCAGCAGCTTACCCCAGGGGACAGGAGGACCCTATGGCTACACCTTC
TRBJ2-3,TRBV30,once,TRBD2,CAWSVGLAGTDTQYF,TGTGCCTGGAGCGTCGGACTAGCGGGAACAGATACGCAGTATTTT
TRBJ1-2,TRBV5-1,.,.,CASSSQPDSHGYTF,TGCGCCAGCAGCTCACAGCCTGACAGCCATGGCTACACCTTC
TRBJ2-1,TRBV10-1,.,TRBD1,CASRIRDRIDNEQFF,TGCGCCAGCAGGATCCGGGACAGGATTGACAATGAGCAGTTCTTC
TRBJ2-7,TRBV18,.,.,CASSPLNNPTYYEQYF,TGTGCCAGCTCACCTCTGAACAATCCAACTTACTACGAGCAGTACTTC
TRBJ2-3,TRBV29-1,.,.,CSGSQGLGTDTQYF,TGCAGCGGATCACAGGGTTTGGGCACAGATACGCAGTATTTT
TRBJ1-1,TRBV9,.,.,CASSDTQGTSGAFF,TGTGCCAGCAGCGATACACAGGGTACGAGCGGAGCTTTCTTT
TRBJ1-2,TRBV29-1,.,.,CSVDGSQDYGYTF,TGCAGCGTTGATGGCAGTCAGGACTATGGCTACACCTTC
TRBJ2-5,TRBV6-5,.,.,CASSYVLGTQETQYF,TGTGCCAGCAGTTATGTTTTGGGAACTCAAGAGACCCAGTACTTC
TRBJ2-1,TRBV30,.,TRBD2,CAWTPLRGLSDEQFF,TGTGCCTGGACCCCTTTGAGGGGACTAAGCGATGAGCAGTTCTTC
TRBJ2-1,TRBV5-1,.,TRBD2,CASSLPGTTLLTEQFF,TGCGCCAGCAGCCTACCCGGGACTACACTACTTACTGAGCAGTTCTTC
TRBJ2-7,TRBV6-5,.,.,CASSYRETYEQYF,TGTGCCAGCAGTTACAGGGAGACCTACGAGCAGTACTTC
TRBJ2-5,TRBV5-4,.,TRBD2,CASTNEAGAETQYF,TGTGCCAGCACGAATGAAGCGGGAGCAGAGACCCAGTACTTC
TRBJ2-7,TRBV20-1,.,.,CSASNNYEQYF,TGCAGTGCTTCTAACAACTACGAGCAGTACTTC
TRBJ2-7,TRBV18,.,TRBD2,CASSPSTSGSTYEQYF,TGTGCCAGCTCACCCTCGACTAGCGGGAGCACCTACGAGCAGTACTTC
TRBJ2-5,TRBV7-2,.,.,CASSLRRFQETQYF,TGTGCCAGCAGCTTAAGGCGGTTTCAGGAGACCCAGTACTTC
TRBJ1-1,TRBV10-2,.,.,CASSEARLNTEAFF,TGCGCCAGCAGTGAGGCAAGACTCAACACTGAAGCTTTCTTT
TRBJ2-1,TRBV5-1,.,.,CASSPVPTIEQFF,TGCGCCAGCAGCCCGGTCCCCACAATAGAGCAGTTCTTC
TRBJ2-7,TRBV7-9,.,TRBD2,CASSNFVAGESEQYF,TGTGCCAGCAGCAACTTCGTAGCGGGAGAAAGCGAGCAGTACTTC
TRBJ2-1,TRBV28,.,TRBD2,CASGLAGGGYEQFF,TGTGCCAGCGGACTAGCGGGAGGAGGGTATGAGCAGTTCTTC
TRBJ2-5,TRBV3-1/TRBV3-2,.,TRBD2,CASSPSSGKGETQYF,TGTGCCAGCAGCCCGTCTAGCGGGAAAGGGGAGACCCAGTACTTC
TRBJ2-7,TRBV6-5,few,TRBD1,CASSSTGTGRTYEQYF,TGTGCCAGCAGTTCCACCGGGACAGGGAGGACCTACGAGCAGTACTTC
TRBJ2-5,TRBV30,.,.,CAWRAGLWGTQYF,TGTGCCTGGAGAGCAGGCCTATGGGGGACCCAGTACTTC
TRBJ1-1,TRBV7-8,few,.,CASSLVGSYGFYLNTEAFF,TGTGCCAGCAGCTTAGTAGGCAGTTACGGCTTCTACTTGAACACTGAAGCTTTCTTT
TRBJ1-1,TRBV2,.,TRBD1,CASRDGQGPEAFF,TGTGCCAGCAGGGACGGACAGGGGCCTGAAGCTTTCTTT
TRBJ2-1,TRBV4-1,.,TRBD2,CASSQGGTSGKYNEQFF,TGCGCCAGCAGCCAAGGGGGGACTAGCGGGAAGTACAATGAGCAGTTCTTC
TRBJ2-1,TRBV9,once,TRBD2,CASSVPPRAGVRDEQFF,TGTGCCAGCAGCGTTCCCCCACGAGCGGGAGTAAGGGATGAGCAGTTCTTC
TRBJ1-2,TRBV19,.,.,CASPYGYTF,TGTGCCAGTCCTTATGGCTACACCTTC
TRBJ2-3,TRBV20-1,.,TRBD2,CSASLLAGGTDTQYF,TGCAGTGCTAGTTTGCTAGCGGGAGGAACAGATACGCAGTATTTT
TRBJ2-1,TRBV5-4,.,TRBD1,CASSQTGTVNEQFF,TGTGCCAGCAGCCAAACCGGGACAGTAAATGAGCAGTTCTTC
TRBJ2-2,TRBV15,.,.,CATSRDSRGGELFF,TGTGCCACCAGCAGAGATTCAAGGGGCGGGGAGCTGTTTTTT